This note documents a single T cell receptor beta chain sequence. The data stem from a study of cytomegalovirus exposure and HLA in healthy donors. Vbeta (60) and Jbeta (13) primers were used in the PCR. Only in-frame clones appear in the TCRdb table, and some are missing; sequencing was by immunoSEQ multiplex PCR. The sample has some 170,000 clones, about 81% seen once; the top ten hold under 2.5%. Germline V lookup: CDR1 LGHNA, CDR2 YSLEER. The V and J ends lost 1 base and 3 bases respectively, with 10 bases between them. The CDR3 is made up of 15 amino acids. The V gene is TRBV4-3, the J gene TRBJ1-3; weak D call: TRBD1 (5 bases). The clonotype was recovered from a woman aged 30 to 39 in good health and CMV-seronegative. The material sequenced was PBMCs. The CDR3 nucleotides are TGCGCCAGCAGCCAAGCGACGGGGGTTGGAAACACCATATATTTT. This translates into CASSQATGVGNTIYF.